Following are 25 T cell receptor beta chains from one sample sequenced in a study of T cell changes during pregnancy in multiple sclerosis (dated by TCRdb to between 2019 and 2020). The method was the immunoSEQ multiplex PCR assay. TCRdb carries this immuneACCESS record with in-frame sequences only. Its versions omit some clonotypes, under half of them owing to an unresolved V gene in the studies checked, with the rest unexplained. Present in this sample are 85,000 to 95,000 clones, around 91% of which were seen just once. Clones ranked in the top ten supply more than 1.5% of the sample. Sequencing was performed on peripheral blood, taken after pregnancy. The receptors were gathered from a female donor in good health, enrolled as a control in a pregnancy study.

The count of this clone is one. V gene TRBV7-2 combines with J gene TRBJ1-4, with TRBD1 as a possible D gene (6 bases). This CDR3 contains 17 residues. V gave up 5 bases and J gave up 2 bases, with 18 bases separating them. From germline, CDR1 is SGHTA and CDR2 FQGNSA. The CDR3 loop reads CASSVRRAGATNEKLFF. CDR3 nucleotide sequence: TGTGCCAGCAGCGTTAGGCGGGCAGGGGCGACTAATGAAAAACTGTTTTTT.

The rearrangement links TRBV15 to TRBJ1-6, with 9 bases aligning to TRBD1. Germline values: CDR1 LNHNV, CDR2 YYDKDF (reference sequence). Germline trimming cut 5 bases from V and 9 bases from J; bases unmatched to any gene: 11. The CDR3 covers 16 residues. The CDR3 DNA follows: TGTGCCACCAGCGTCTCCGGGACAGGGAACGGTTCACCCCTCCACTTT. The encoded protein is CATSVSGTGNGSPLHF.

V usage is TRBV28 and J usage is TRBJ2-7, with D maybe TRBD1 (5 bases). Germline lookup yields CDR1 MDHEN and CDR2 SYDVKM. Deletions cut 5 bases from V and 1 base from J, with 9 bases between. The length of the CDR3 is 13 residues. The CDR3 DNA sequence: TGTGCCAGCAGTCCAGGGTTATCCTACGAGCAGTACTTC. Translating it yields CASSPGLSYEQYF.

The J gene is TRBJ1-1, the V gene TRBV11-2, with 8 bases identical to TRBD1. The CDR3 loop spans 18 amino acids. Trimming took 3 bases from V and 0 from J; bases not matched to a gene: 12. The germline CDR1 and CDR2 sequences are SGHAT and FQNNGV. The CDR3 here is CASSFPPGQAFMNTEAFF. CDR3 DNA sequence: TGTGCCAGCAGCTTCCCACCGGGACAGGCTTTCATGAACACTGAAGCTTTCTTT.

The V call is TRBV5-4, the J call TRBJ1-2; D possibly corresponds to TRBD1 (5 bases). Germline V gene lookup returns CDR1 SGHNT and CDR2 YYREEE (reference sequence). The CDR3 runs to 13 residues. Trimming removed 0 bases from V and 4 bases from J, with 7 bases in between. The CDR3 spells CASSLVGGYGYTF. The CDR3 nucleotides read TGTGCCAGCAGCTTGGTGGGGGGCTATGGCTACACCTTC.

CDR3 DNA sequence: TGTGCCAGCAGCTTCCAGGGACAGGGGGCGAACGAGCAGTTCTTC. Amino acids: CASSFQGQGANEQFF. V is TRBV5-8 and J is TRBJ2-1; 12 bases fit TRBD1. This CDR3 region has 15 residues. The ends lost 2 bases at V and 10 bases at J; junction bases unmatched: 7. The V gene's germline CDR1 is SGHTS and CDR2 YDEGEE.

This sequence joins TRBV12-5 and TRBJ1-6, with 8 bases lining up with TRBD1. Germline V gene data show CDR1 as LGHNT and CDR2 as FRNRAP. V lost 0 bases, J lost 10 bases, and 11 bases stayed unmatched. This CDR3 is 17 amino acids long. This chain's CDR3 is CASGLVAGQVKGSPLHF. The DNA of the CDR3 is TGTGCTAGTGGTTTGGTAGCGGGACAGGTCAAAGGATCACCCCTCCACTTT. Looking up the rest from reference TRBV12-5 and TRBJ1-6 gives the full variable domain: DARVTQTPRHKVTEMGQEVTMRCQPILGHNTVFWYRQTMMQGLELLAYFRNRAPLDDSGMPKDRFSAEMPDATLATLKIQPSEPRDSAVYFCASGLVAGQVKGSPLHFGNGTRLTVT.

V and J are TRBV30 and TRBJ2-7; D perhaps matches TRBD2 (5 bases). V shed 4 bases and J shed 5 bases, with 15 bases lying between them. The germline V gene has CDR1 GTSNPN and CDR2 SVGIG (reference sequence). This CDR3 has 13 residues. The CDR3 DNA reads TGTGCCTGGACCACCAATCCTAGCCACGAGCAGTACTTC. Encoded protein: CAWTTNPSHEQYF.

This chain connects TRBV2 to TRBJ1-6; 7 nucleotides align to TRBD1. Germline-derived CDR1 and CDR2 are SNHLY and FYNNEI. The V gene end was trimmed by 9 bases and the J gene end by 9 bases; junction bases not matched to a gene: 8. The CDR3 has 13 residues. CDR3 in amino acids: CARGRDSASPLHF. The DNA for the CDR3 is TGTGCCAGAGGAAGGGACAGCGCTTCACCCCTCCACTTT.

J is TRBJ1-2 and V is TRBV19; 9 bases line up with TRBD1. V dropped 6 bases and J dropped 4; count of bases not matched to a gene: 12. Germline lookup yields CDR1 LNHDA and CDR2 SQIVND (reference sequence). The CDR3 spans 16 residues. The chain's CDR3 is CASSPGTGHKVYGYTF. The CDR3 coding sequence is TGTGCCAGTAGCCCCGGGACAGGGCACAAGGTCTATGGCTACACCTTC.

J is TRBJ1-2 and V is TRBV7-9, with 9 nucleotides matching TRBD1. The CDR3 is made up of 16 amino acids. Trimming removed 5 bases from V and 4 bases from J; junction bases left unmatched: 11. CDR1 SEHNR and CDR2 FQNEAQ come from the germline V gene (reference sequence). The CDR3 loop is CASSPTISDRGYGYTF. The DNA of the CDR3 is TGTGCCAGCAGCCCAACCATATCGGACAGGGGCTATGGCTACACCTTC.

CDR3 sequence (DNA): TGTGCCAGCAGCATGCGGACTAGCGGGGGGTCGAACACCGGGGAGCTGTTTTTT. It codes for CASSMRTSGGSNTGELFF. The V and J genes are TRBV5-6 and TRBJ2-2, with 14 positions matching TRBD2. The germline V gene encodes CDR1 SGHDT and CDR2 YYEEEE. Trimming took 4 bases from V and 0 from J; bases not matched to a gene: 5. The CDR3 has 18 residues.

The rearrangement uses TRBV6-5 and TRBJ1-5, with a tentative D call TRBD1 (6 bases). The CDR3 covers 13 residues. With 4 bases removed from V and 5 bases from J, the gap between germline ends came to 9 bases. Germline V CDR1 and CDR2: MNHEY, SVGAGI. CDR3 sequence: CASSSDSYQPQHF. The CDR3 nucleotides read TGTGCCAGCAGTTCGGACAGCTATCAGCCCCAGCATTTT.

The rearrangement uses TRBV29-1 and TRBJ2-5, with D maybe TRBD1 (6 bases). The CDR3 has 13 amino acids. The germline V gene has CDR1 SQVTM and CDR2 ANQGSEA. Trimming removed 7 bases at V and 2 bases at J, with 14 bases between. The CDR3 here is CSAGRGQQETQYF. In DNA, the CDR3 is TGCAGCGCCGGCCGCGGACAGCAAGAGACCCAGTACTTC. Together with reference TRBV29-1 and TRBJ2-5, the CDR3 gives the full variable domain: SAVISQKPSRDICQRGTSLTIQCQVDSQVTMMFWYRQQPGQSLTLIATANQGSEATYESGFVIDKFPISRPNLTFSTLTVSNMSPEDSSIYLCSAGRGQQETQYFGPGTRLLVL.

This clone was recorded once. V gene TRBV6-1 combines with J gene TRBJ2-7; D not certain. V lost 2 bases and J lost 2, with 13 bases in between. The CDR3 is 15 residues long. Per the germline V gene, CDR1 is MNHNS and CDR2 is SASEGT. DNA of the CDR3: TGTGCCAGCAGTGAACTCACAGAGAGTACCTACGAGCAGTACTTC. Translation gives CASSELTESTYEQYF.

The chain is built from TRBV6-4 and TRBJ2-3, with 7 nucleotides matching TRBD2. V lost 3 bases to trimming and J lost 0 bases; unmatched junction nucleotides: 6. Germline V CDR1 and CDR2: MRHNA, SNTAGT. The CDR3 contains 16 residues. The CDR3 region is CASSERSGTSTDTQYF. The CDR3, as DNA: TGTGCCAGCAGTGAGAGGAGCGGGACTAGCACAGATACGCAGTATTTT.

The chain recombines TRBV6-6 with TRBJ2-7, with D perhaps TRBD2 (5 bases). With 5 bases removed from V and 4 bases from J, the gap between germline ends came to 6 bases. Germline assignment: CDR1 MNHNY and CDR2 SVGAGI (reference sequence). The CDR3 loop spans 11 amino acids. The CDR3 DNA sequence: TGTGCCAGCAGTGCGGGTTACGAGCAGTACTTC. As protein: CASSAGYEQYF.

The chain employs TRBV6-5 and TRBJ1-2; no clear D gene. V gave up 5 bases and J gave up 3 bases, with 10 bases separating them. Germline V gives CDR1 MNHEY, CDR2 SVGAGI. This CDR3 is 13 amino acids long. The CDR3 DNA reads TGTGCCAGCAGTGAACAGTACCACTATGGCTACACCTTC. Its protein product is CASSEQYHYGYTF.

This clone was counted a single time. The gene calls are TRBV9 and TRBJ1-3, with TRBD1 matching over 8 bases. V gave up 4 bases and J gave up 0 bases; unmatched junction bases: 9. The germline gives CDR1 SGDLS, CDR2 YYNGEE. The CDR3 sequence is 17 residues long. CDR3 protein: CASSPPTGAISGNTIYF. CDR3 bases: TGTGCCAGCAGCCCGCCGACAGGGGCGATCTCTGGAAACACCATATATTTT.

The genes are TRBV19 and TRBJ2-1, with TRBD1 matching over 8 bases. The ends lost 3 bases at V and 5 bases at J; junction bases unmatched: 3. Germline CDR1 LNHDA, CDR2 SQIVND (reference sequence). The CDR3 is 14 residues long. The CDR3 region is CASSMRQGNNEQFF. For the CDR3, the DNA is TGTGCCAGTAGTATGAGACAGGGGAACAATGAGCAGTTCTTC.

This clone is a singleton in its sample. The chain joins TRBV4-3 to TRBJ1-2; no firm D call. The CDR3 is 15 residues long. CDR1 and CDR2 (germline): LGHNA, YSLEER. The V and J ends lost 0 bases and 2 bases respectively, with 10 bases between them. The CDR3 loop reads CASSQDLAGNYGYTF. In DNA, the CDR3 is TGCGCCAGCAGCCAAGACTTAGCGGGGAACTATGGCTACACCTTC.

The chain combines TRBV5-1 with TRBJ2-1, with 8 nucleotides matching TRBD2. CDR1 SGHRS and CDR2 YFSETQ come from the germline V gene. Germline trimming cut 5 bases from V and 4 bases from J; bases unmatched to any gene: 8. The CDR3 extends over 15 amino acids. CDR3 region: CASRSSGGAYNEQFF. CDR3 in DNA: TGCGCCAGCAGAAGCTCGGGGGGGGCGTACAATGAGCAGTTCTTC. The full variable domain, rest sourced from reference TRBV5-1 and TRBJ2-1, is KAGVTQTPRYLIKTRGQQVTLSCSPISGHRSVSWYQQTPGQGLQFLFEYFSETQRNKGNFPGRFSGRQFSNSRSEMNVSTLELGDSALYLCASRSSGGAYNEQFFGPGTRLTVL.

About this clone itself: Compared with germline, one end of the junction differs, possibly owing to a read error. This chain links TRBV7-3 with TRBJ2-6; D might be TRBD1 (5 bases). CDR1 is SGHTA, CDR2 FQGTGA, per germline. CDR3 length equals 16 residues. CDR3 in amino acids: CASRLKPGPGANVLTF. In nucleotides, the CDR3 is TGTGCCAGCAGGTTAAAACCAGGGCCTGGGGCCAACGTCCTGACTTTC.

The chain links TRBV5-1 to TRBJ2-2, with unresolved D. With 7 bases removed from V and 2 bases from J, the gap between germline ends came to 15 bases. CDR3 length equals 15 residues. In germline, CDR1 is SGHRS, CDR2 YFSETQ. The CDR3 reads CASQVGPVNTGELFF. The CDR3 nucleotides are TGCGCCAGCCAAGTGGGCCCAGTAAACACCGGGGAGCTGTTTTTT.

V gene TRBV7-2 combines with J gene TRBJ2-3, with D perhaps matching TRBD2 (5 bases). V was clipped by 3 bases and J by 9 bases, with 13 bases between them. Germline V gives CDR1 SGHTA, CDR2 FQGNSA. The CDR3 length is 13 residues. CDR3 sequence reads: CASSLGETGTQYF. CDR3 sequence (DNA): TGTGCCAGCAGCTTGGGAGAGACGGGGACGCAGTATTTT.